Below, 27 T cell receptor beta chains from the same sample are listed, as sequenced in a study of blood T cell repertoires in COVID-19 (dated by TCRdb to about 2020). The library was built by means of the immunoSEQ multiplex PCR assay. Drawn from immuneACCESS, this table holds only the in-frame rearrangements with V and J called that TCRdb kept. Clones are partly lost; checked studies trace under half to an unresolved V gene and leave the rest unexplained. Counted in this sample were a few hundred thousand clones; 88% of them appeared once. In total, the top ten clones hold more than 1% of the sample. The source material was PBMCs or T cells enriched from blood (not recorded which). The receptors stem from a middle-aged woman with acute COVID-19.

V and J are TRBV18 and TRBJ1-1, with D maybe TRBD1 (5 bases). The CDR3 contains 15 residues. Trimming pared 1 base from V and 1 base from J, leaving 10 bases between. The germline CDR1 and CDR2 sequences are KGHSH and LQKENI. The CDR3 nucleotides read TGTGCCAGCTCACCACGCCTGGACACGAACACTGAAGCTTTCTTT. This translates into CASSPRLDTNTEAFF.

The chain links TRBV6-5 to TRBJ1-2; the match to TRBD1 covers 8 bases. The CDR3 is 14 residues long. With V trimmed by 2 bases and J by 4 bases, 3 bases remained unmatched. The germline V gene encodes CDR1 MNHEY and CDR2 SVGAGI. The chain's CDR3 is CASSYTGTGYGYTF. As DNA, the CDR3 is TGTGCCAGCAGTTACACCGGGACAGGCTATGGCTACACCTTC.

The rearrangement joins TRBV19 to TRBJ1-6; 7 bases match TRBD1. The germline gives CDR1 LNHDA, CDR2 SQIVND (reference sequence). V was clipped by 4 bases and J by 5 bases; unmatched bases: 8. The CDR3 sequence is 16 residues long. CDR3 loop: CASSSRGTDHNSPLHF. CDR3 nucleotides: TGTGCCAGTAGTAGCCGAGGGACAGACCATAATTCACCCCTCCACTTT. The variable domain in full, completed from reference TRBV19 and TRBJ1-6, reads DGGITQSPKYLFRKEGQNVTLSCEQNLNHDAMYWYRQDPGQGLRLIYYSQIVNDFQKGDIAEGYSVSREKKESFPLTVTSAQKNPTAFYLCASSSRGTDHNSPLHFGNGTRLTVT.

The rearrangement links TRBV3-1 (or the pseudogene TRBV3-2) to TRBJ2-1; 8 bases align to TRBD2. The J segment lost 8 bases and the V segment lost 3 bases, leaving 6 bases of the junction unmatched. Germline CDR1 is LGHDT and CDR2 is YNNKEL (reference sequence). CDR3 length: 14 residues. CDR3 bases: TGTGCCAGCAGCCACGCGGGAGGAGGCGATGAGCAGTTCTTC. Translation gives CASSHAGGGDEQFF.

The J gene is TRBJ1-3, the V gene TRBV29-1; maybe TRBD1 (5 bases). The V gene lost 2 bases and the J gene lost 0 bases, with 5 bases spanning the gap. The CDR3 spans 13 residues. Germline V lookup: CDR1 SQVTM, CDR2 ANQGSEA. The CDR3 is CSVEQGSGNTIYF. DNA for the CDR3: TGCAGCGTTGAACAGGGCTCTGGAAACACCATATATTTT.

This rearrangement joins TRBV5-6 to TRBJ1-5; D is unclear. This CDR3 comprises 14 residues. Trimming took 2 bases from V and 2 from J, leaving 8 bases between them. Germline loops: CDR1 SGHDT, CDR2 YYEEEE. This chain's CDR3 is CASSFNSRNQPQHF. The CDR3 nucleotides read TGTGCCAGCAGCTTTAACAGCCGCAATCAGCCCCAGCATTTT.

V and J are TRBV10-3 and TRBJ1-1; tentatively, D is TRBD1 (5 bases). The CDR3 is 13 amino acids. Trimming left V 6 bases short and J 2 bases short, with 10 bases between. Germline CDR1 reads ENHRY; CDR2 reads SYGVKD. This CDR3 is CAIRETVNTEAFF. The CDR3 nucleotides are TGTGCCATCAGAGAGACAGTAAACACTGAAGCTTTCTTT.

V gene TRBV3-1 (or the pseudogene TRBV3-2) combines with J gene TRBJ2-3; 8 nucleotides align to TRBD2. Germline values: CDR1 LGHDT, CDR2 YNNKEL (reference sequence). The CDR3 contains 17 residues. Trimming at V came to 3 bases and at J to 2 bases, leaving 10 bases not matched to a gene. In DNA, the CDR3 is TGTGCCAGCAGCCATAGTGTAACTAGCGGTTACACAGATACGCAGTATTTT. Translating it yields CASSHSVTSGYTDTQYF.

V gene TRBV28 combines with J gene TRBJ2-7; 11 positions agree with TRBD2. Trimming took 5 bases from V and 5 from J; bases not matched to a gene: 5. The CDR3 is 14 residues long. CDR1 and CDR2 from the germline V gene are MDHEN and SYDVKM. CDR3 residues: CASSRTSGRDEQYV. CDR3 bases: TGTGCCAGCAGTCGCACTAGCGGGAGAGACGAGCAGTACGTC.

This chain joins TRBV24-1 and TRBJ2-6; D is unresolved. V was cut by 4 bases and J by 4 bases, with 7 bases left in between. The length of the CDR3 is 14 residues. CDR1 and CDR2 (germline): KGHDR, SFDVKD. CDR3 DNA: TGTGCCACCAGTGACAGGTCCGGGGCCAACGTCCTGACTTTC. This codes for CATSDRSGANVLTF.

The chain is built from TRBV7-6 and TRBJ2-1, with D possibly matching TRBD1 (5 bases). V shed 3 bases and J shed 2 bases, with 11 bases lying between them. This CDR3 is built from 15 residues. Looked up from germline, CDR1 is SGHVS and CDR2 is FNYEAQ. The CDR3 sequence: CASSFYPGPYNEQFF. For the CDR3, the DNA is TGTGCCAGCAGCTTTTATCCAGGGCCCTACAATGAGCAGTTCTTC.

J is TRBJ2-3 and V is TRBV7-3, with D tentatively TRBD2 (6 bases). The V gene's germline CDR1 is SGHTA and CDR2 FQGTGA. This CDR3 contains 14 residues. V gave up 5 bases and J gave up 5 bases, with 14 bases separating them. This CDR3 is CASSPGLLGDTQYF. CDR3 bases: TGTGCCAGCAGCCCGGGACTCCTAGGAGATACGCAGTATTTT.

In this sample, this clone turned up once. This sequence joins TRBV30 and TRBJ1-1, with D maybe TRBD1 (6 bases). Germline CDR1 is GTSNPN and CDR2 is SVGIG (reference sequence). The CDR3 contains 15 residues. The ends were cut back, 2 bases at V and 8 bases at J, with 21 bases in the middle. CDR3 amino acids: CAWSRRQVITREAFF. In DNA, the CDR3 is TGTGCCTGGAGTAGAAGACAGGTGATAACACGAGAAGCTTTCTTT.

The CDR3 DNA reads TGTGCCAGCAGCCAGATCCCACAGCGGGGAGCCTACGAGCAGTACGTC. As protein: CASSQIPQRGAYEQYV. This rearrangement joins TRBV3-1 (or the pseudogene TRBV3-2) to TRBJ2-7; 7 bases match TRBD2. This CDR3 is built from 16 residues. The J segment lost 2 bases and the V segment lost 3 bases, leaving 10 bases of the junction unmatched. Germline-derived CDR1 and CDR2 are LGHDT and YNNKEL (reference sequence).

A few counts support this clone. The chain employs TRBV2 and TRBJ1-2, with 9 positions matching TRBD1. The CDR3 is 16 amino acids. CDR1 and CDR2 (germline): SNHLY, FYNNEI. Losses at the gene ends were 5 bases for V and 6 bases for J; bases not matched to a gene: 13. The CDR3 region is CASSSDRGQRGDGYTF. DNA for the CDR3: TGTGCCAGCAGTTCGGACAGGGGCCAACGTGGTGATGGCTACACCTTC.

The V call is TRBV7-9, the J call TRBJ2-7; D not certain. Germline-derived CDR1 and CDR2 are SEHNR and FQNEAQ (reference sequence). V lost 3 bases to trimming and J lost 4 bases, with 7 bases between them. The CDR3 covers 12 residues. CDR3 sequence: CASSFSGYEQYF. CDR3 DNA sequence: TGTGCCAGCAGCTTCTCGGGTTACGAGCAGTACTTC.

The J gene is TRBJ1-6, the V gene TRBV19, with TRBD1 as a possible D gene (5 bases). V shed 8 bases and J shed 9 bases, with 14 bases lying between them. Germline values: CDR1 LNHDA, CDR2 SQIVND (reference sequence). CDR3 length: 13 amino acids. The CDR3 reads CASAVQGGSPLHF. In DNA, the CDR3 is TGTGCCAGTGCAGTTCAGGGCGGTTCACCCCTCCACTTT.

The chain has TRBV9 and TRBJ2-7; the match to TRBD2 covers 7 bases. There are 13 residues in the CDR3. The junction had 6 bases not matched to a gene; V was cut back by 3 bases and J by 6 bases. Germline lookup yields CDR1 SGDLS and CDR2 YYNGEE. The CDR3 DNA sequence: TGTGCCAGCAGCGGGGAGGGGTTGCGCGAGCAGTACTTC. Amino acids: CASSGEGLREQYF. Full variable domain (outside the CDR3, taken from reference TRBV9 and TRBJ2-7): DSGVTQTPKHLITATGQRVTLRCSPRSGDLSVYWYQQSLDQGLQFLIQYYNGEERAKGNILERFSAQQFPDLHSELNLSSLELGDSALYFCASSGEGLREQYFGPGTRLTVT.

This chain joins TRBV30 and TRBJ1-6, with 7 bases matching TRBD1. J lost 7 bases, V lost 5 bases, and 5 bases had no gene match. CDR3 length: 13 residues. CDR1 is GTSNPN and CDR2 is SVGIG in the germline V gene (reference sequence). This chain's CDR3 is CAWSGTANSPLHF. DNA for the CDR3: TGTGCCTGGTCCGGGACAGCAAATTCACCCCTCCACTTT.

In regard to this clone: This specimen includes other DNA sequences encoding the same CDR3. The CDR3 sequence is CATSAGQGRTDTQYF. The CDR3 coding sequence is TGTGCCACCAGTGCTGGACAGGGACGCACAGATACGCAGTATTTT. This rearrangement joins TRBV24-1 to TRBJ2-3; TRBD1 matches at 8 bases. This CDR3 has 15 residues. Germline CDR1 reads KGHDR; CDR2 reads SFDVKD. J was trimmed by 1 base and V by 5 bases; bases with no gene match: 4.

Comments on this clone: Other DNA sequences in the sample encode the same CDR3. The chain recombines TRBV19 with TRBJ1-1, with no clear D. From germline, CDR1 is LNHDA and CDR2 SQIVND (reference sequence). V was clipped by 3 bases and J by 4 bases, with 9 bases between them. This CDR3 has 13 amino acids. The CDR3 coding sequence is TGTGCCAGTAGTATCACCGGGAGCACTGAAGCTTTCTTT. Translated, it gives CASSITGSTEAFF. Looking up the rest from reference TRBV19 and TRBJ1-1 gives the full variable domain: DGGITQSPKYLFRKEGQNVTLSCEQNLNHDAMYWYRQDPGQGLRLIYYSQIVNDFQKGDIAEGYSVSREKKESFPLTVTSAQKNPTAFYLCASSITGSTEAFFGQGTRLTVV.

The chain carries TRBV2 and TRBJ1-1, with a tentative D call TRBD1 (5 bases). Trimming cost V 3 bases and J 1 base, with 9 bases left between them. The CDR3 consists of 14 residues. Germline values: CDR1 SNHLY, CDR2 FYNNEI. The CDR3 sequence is CASSDGRANTEAFF. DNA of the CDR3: TGTGCCAGCAGTGACGGCAGGGCGAACACTGAAGCTTTCTTT.

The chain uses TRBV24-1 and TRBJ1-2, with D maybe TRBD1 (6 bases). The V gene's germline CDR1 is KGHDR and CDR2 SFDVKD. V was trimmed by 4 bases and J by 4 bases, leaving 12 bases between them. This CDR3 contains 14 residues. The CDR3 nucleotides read TGTGCCACCAGTGACCGGACAGACATCTATGGCTACACCTTC. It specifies CATSDRTDIYGYTF.

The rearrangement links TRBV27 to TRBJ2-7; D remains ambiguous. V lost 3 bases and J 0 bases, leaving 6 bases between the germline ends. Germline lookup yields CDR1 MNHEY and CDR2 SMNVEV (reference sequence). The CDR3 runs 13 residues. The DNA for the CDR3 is TGTGCCAGCAGTTTTTGGAGCTCCTACGAGCAGTACTTC. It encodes CASSFWSSYEQYF.

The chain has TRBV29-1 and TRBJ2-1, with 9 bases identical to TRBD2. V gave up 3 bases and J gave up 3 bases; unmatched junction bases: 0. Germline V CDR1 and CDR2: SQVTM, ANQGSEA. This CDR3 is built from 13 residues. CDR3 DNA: TGCAGCGTTGATAGCGGGAGCTACAATGAGCAGTTCTTC. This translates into CSVDSGSYNEQFF.

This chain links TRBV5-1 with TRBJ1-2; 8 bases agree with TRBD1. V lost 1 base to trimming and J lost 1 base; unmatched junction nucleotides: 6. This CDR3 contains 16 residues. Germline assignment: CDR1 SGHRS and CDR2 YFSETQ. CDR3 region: CASSLTGGRLNYGYTF. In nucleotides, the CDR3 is TGCGCCAGCAGCTTGACAGGGGGGCGCCTTAACTATGGCTACACCTTC.

The CDR3 here is CASSYSRDSNQPQHF. The CDR3 region has the DNA TGTGCCAGCAGTTACTCTCGGGATAGCAATCAGCCCCAGCATTTT. The rearrangement links TRBV6-5 to TRBJ1-5; unclear D gene. The germline gives CDR1 MNHEY, CDR2 SVGAGI. The length of the CDR3 is 15 residues. The ends were cut back, 0 bases at V and 0 bases at J, with 6 bases in the middle.